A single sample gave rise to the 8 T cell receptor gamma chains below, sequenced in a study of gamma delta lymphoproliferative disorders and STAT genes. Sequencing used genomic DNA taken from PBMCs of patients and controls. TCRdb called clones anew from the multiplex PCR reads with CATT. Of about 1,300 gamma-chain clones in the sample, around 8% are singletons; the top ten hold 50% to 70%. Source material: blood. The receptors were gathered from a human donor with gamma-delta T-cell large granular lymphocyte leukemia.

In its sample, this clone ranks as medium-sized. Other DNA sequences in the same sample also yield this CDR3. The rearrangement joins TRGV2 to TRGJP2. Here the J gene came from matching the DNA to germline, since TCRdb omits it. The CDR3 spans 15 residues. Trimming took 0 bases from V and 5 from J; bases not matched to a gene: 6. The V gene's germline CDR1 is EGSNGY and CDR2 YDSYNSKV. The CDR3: CATWDGPRSDWIKTF. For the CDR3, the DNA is TGTGCCACCTGGGACGGGCCGAGAAGTGATTGGATCAAGACGTTT.

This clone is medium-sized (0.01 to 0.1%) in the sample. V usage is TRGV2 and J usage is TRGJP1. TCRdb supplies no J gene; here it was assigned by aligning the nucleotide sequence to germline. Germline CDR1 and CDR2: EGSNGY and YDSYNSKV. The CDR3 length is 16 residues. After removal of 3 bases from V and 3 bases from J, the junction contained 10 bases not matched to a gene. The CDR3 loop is CATWDPSRATGWFKIF. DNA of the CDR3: TGTGCCACCTGGGACCCCAGCAGGGCCACTGGTTGGTTCAAGATATTT.

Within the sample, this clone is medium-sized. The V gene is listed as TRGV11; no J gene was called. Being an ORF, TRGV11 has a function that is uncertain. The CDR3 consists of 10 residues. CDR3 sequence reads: CACWIRYGLF. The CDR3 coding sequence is TGTGCCTGCTGGATTAGGTACGGACTCTTT.

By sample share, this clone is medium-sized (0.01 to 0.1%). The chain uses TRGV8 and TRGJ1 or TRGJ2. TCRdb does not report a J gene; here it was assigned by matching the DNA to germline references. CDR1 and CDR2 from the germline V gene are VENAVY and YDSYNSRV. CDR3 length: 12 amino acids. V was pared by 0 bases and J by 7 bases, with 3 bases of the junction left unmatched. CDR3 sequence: CATWDRRYKKLF. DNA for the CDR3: TGTGCCACCTGGGATAGGCGATATAAGAAACTCTTT.

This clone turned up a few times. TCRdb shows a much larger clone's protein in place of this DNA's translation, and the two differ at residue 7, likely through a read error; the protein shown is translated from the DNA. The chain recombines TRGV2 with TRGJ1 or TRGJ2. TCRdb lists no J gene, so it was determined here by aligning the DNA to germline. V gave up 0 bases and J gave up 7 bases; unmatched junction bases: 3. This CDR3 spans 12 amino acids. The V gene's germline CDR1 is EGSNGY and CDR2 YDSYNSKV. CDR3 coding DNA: TGTGCCACCTGGGACGGGAAATATAAGAAACTCTTT. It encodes CATWDGKYKKLF.

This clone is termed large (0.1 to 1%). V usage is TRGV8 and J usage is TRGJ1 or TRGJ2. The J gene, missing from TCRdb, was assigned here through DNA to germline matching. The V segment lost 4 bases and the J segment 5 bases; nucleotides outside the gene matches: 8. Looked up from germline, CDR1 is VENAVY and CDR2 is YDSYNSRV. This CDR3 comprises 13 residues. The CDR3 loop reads CATWDLGDYKKLF. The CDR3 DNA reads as TGTGCCACCTGGGACCTAGGGGATTATAAGAAACTCTTT.

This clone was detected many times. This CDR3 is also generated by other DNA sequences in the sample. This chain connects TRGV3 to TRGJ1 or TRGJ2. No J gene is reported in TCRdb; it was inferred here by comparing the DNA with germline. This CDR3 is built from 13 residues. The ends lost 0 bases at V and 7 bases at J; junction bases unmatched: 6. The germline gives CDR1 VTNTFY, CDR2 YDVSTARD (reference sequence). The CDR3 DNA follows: TGTGCCACCTGGGACAGGCAGGGATATAAGAAACTCTTT. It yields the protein CATWDRQGYKKLF.

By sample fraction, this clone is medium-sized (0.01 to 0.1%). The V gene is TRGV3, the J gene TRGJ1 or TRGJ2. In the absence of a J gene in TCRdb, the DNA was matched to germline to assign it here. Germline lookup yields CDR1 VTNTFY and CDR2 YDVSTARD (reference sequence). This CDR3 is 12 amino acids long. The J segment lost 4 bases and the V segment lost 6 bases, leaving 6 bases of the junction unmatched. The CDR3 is CATWHTYYKKLF. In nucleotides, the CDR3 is TGTGCCACCTGGCATACATATTATAAGAAACTCTTT.